One sample yielded the 28 T cell receptor beta chains listed below, sequenced in a study of blood T cell repertoires in COVID-19. TCRdb keeps only in-frame clones here, not all; method: immunoSEQ multiplex PCR. The sample lists approximately 270,000 clones, around 88% occurring once. The sequencing input was peripheral blood. The receptors originated from a man between 25 and 39 years old with acute or convalescent COVID-19.

The chain uses TRBV5-1 and TRBJ2-7; 12 positions match TRBD2. Germline CDR1 reads SGHRS; CDR2 reads YFSETQ. V shed 3 bases, J shed 2 bases, and the junction held 0 bases outside the gene matches. The CDR3 contains 14 residues. CDR3 DNA sequence: TGCGCCAGCAGCTGGACTAGCGGGACCTACGAGCAGTACTTC. Translating gives CASSWTSGTYEQYF. Using reference TRBV5-1 and TRBJ2-7 for the parts outside the CDR3, the full variable domain is KAGVTQTPRYLIKTRGQQVTLSCSPISGHRSVSWYQQTPGQGLQFLFEYFSETQRNKGNFPGRFSGRQFSNSRSEMNVSTLELGDSALYLCASSWTSGTYEQYFGPGTRLTVT.

The genes are TRBV5-1 and TRBJ1-4; no definite D call. Trimming cost V 4 bases and J 7 bases, with 11 bases left between them. CDR1 is SGHRS and CDR2 is YFSETQ in the germline V gene. The CDR3 covers 13 residues. CDR3 amino acids: CASSRGGSEKLFF. CDR3 nucleotide sequence: TGCGCCAGCAGCCGAGGAGGGAGTGAAAAACTGTTTTTT.

About this clone itself: This CDR3 is also generated by other DNA sequences in the sample. The chain carries TRBV7-9 and TRBJ2-3, with D unresolved. V was cut by 2 bases and J by 4 bases, with 4 bases left in between. This CDR3 has 12 residues. Germline CDR1 and CDR2: SEHNR and FQNEAQ (reference sequence). The CDR3 spells CASSLSSDTQYF. The DNA for the CDR3 is TGTGCCAGCAGCTTATCTTCAGATACGCAGTATTTT. The full variable domain, in which reference TRBV7-9 and TRBJ2-3 provide the parts outside the CDR3, is DTGVSQNPRHKITKRGQNVTFRCDPISEHNRLYWYRQTLGQGPEFLTYFQNEAQLEKSRLLSDRFSAERPKGSFSTLEIQRTEQGDSAMYLCASSLSSDTQYFGPGTRLTVL.

The V gene is TRBV15, the J gene TRBJ1-6, with D uncertain. The ends were cut back, 1 base at V and 7 bases at J, with 5 bases in the middle. The length of the CDR3 is 13 residues. CDR1 LNHNV and CDR2 YYDKDF come from the germline V gene (reference sequence). For the CDR3, the DNA is TGTGCCACCAGCAGAGCTCGGAATTCACCCCTCCACTTT. Its protein product is CATSRARNSPLHF.

This chain joins TRBV6-1 and TRBJ2-1, with TRBD2 as a possible D gene (5 bases). This CDR3 has 12 residues. Germline V gives CDR1 MNHNS, CDR2 SASEGT. The ends were cut back, 3 bases at V and 7 bases at J, with 7 bases in the middle. Here the CDR3 DNA reads TGTGCCAGCAGTGACCCGGGGAATGAGCAGTTCTTC. The encoded protein is CASSDPGNEQFF.

The chain is built from TRBV5-6 and TRBJ2-1; 9 bases fit TRBD2. The germline V gene has CDR1 SGHDT and CDR2 YYEEEE. The CDR3 runs to 16 residues. The trim removed 4 bases at V and 8 bases at J, leaving 13 bases unmatched. The CDR3 is CASSPPWASGNDEQFF. The CDR3 nucleotides are TGTGCCAGCAGCCCCCCCTGGGCTAGCGGGAACGATGAGCAGTTCTTC.

The rearrangement links TRBV25-1 to TRBJ2-1; D call uncertain. CDR3 length: 14 residues. Germline values: CDR1 MGHDK, CDR2 SYGVNS. V lost 0 bases and J lost 5, with 8 bases in between. The CDR3 sequence: CASSEYRVDNEQFF. The CDR3 DNA follows: TGTGCCAGCAGTGAATATCGGGTGGACAATGAGCAGTTCTTC.

The chain couples TRBV28 to TRBJ1-3; 8 bases line up with TRBD1. V lost 0 bases and J lost 0; bases outside the gene matches: 4. This CDR3 contains 17 residues. Germline V gene sequence: CDR1 MDHEN, CDR2 SYDVKM. In DNA form, the CDR3 reads TGTGCCAGCAGTTTATGGGGACAGGTCAACTCTGGAAACACCATATATTTT. Amino acid sequence: CASSLWGQVNSGNTIYF. The whole variable domain, remainder taken from reference TRBV28 and TRBJ1-3, is DVKVTQSSRYLVKRTGEKVFLECVQDMDHENMFWYRQDPGLGLRLIYFSYDVKMKEKGDIPEGYSVSREKKERFSLILESASTNQTSMYLCASSLWGQVNSGNTIYFGEGSWLTVV.

The V call is TRBV6-1, the J call TRBJ1-5; D perhaps matches TRBD1 (5 bases). Trimming took 0 bases from V and 13 from J, leaving 10 bases between them. CDR1 is MNHNS and CDR2 is SASEGT in the germline V gene. The CDR3 runs to 12 residues. The CDR3 coding sequence is TGTGCCAGCAGTGAAGCGCTGAGACAGCAGCATTTT. The encoded protein is CASSEALRQQHF.

The chain links TRBV18 to TRBJ2-7; tentatively, D is TRBD2 (5 bases). Deletions cut 5 bases from V and 5 bases from J, with 13 bases between. The CDR3 runs to 13 residues. Germline V gene lookup returns CDR1 KGHSH and CDR2 LQKENI. In DNA form, the CDR3 reads TGTGCCAGCTCATCGGGAATCGAGAACGAGCAGTACTTC. Residues: CASSSGIENEQYF.

The chain links TRBV4-1 to TRBJ1-5; the D is unclear. The CDR3 extends over 15 amino acids. Trimming shortened V by 1 base and J by 2 bases, and 9 bases separated the two germline ends. Germline assignment: CDR1 MGHRA and CDR2 YSYEKL. The CDR3 nucleotides are TGCGCCAGCAGCCAAGGAGGGTTAGGCAATCAGCCCCAGCATTTT. This sequence encodes CASSQGGLGNQPQHF.

This chain connects TRBV4-1 to TRBJ1-4, with a weak D call TRBD1 (5 bases). Trimming removed 2 bases from V and 8 bases from J, with 18 bases in between. This CDR3 region has 16 residues. Germline assignment: CDR1 MGHRA and CDR2 YSYEKL. CDR3 region: CASSQPGAGKGEKLFF. For the CDR3, the DNA is TGCGCCAGCAGCCAACCCGGAGCGGGAAAGGGGGAAAAACTGTTTTTT.

Points on this clone: At one end the junction does not follow the germline gene, possibly because of a read error. V is TRBV7-7 and J is TRBJ2-3; unclear D gene. There are 13 residues in the CDR3. CDR1 is SSHAT, CDR2 FNYEAQ, per germline (reference sequence). The CDR3 reads CASSLFGVDTQYF. The CDR3 nucleotides read TGTGCTAGCAGCTTATTTGGAGTGGATACGCAGTATTTT.

Concerning this clone itself: One end of the junction fails to match germline, which may point to a read error. Other DNA sequences of this sample code for an identical CDR3. The rearrangement joins TRBV7-3 to TRBJ2-3; 8 bases agree with TRBD2. CDR3 length: 15 amino acids. Germline-derived CDR1 and CDR2 are SGHTA and FQGTGA. The CDR3 loop is CASSLSGGATDTQYF. For the CDR3, the DNA is TGTGCCAGCAGTTTAAGCGGGGGAGCCACAGATACGCAGTATTTT.

This chain uses TRBV10-2 with TRBJ2-1; tentative D call: TRBD1 (6 bases). Trimming cost V 3 bases and J 4 bases, with 16 bases left between them. CDR3 size: 16 residues. Per the germline V gene, CDR1 is WSHSY and CDR2 is SAAADI. CDR3 nucleotide sequence: TGCGCCAGCAGTGACCCTATTCGAACAGGGTACAATGAGCAGTTCTTC. Translating gives CASSDPIRTGYNEQFF.

V gene TRBV5-5 combines with J gene TRBJ2-7; 7 positions match TRBD2. V shed 0 bases, J shed 1 base, and the junction held 4 bases outside the gene matches. The germline V gene encodes CDR1 SGHKS and CDR2 YYEKEE (reference sequence). The CDR3 is made up of 15 amino acids. Here the CDR3 reads CASSLGGRDSYEQYF. The DNA of the CDR3 is TGTGCCAGCAGCTTGGGCGGGAGAGATTCCTACGAGCAGTACTTC.

V gene TRBV28 combines with J gene TRBJ1-2, with 8 positions matching TRBD1. V dropped 4 bases and J dropped 8; count of bases not matched to a gene: 12. Germline lookup yields CDR1 MDHEN and CDR2 SYDVKM. This CDR3 has 15 residues. The CDR3 is CASSSFLTGERGYTF. DNA for the CDR3: TGTGCCAGCAGTTCATTCCTGACAGGGGAGAGGGGCTACACCTTC.

The chain couples TRBV3-1 (or the pseudogene TRBV3-2) to TRBJ1-1; tentatively, D is TRBD1 (5 bases). The CDR3 has 19 residues. Germline loops: CDR1 LGHDT, CDR2 YNNKEL (reference sequence). Trimming took off 0 bases at V and 1 base at J, with 21 bases between the two ends. CDR3 region: CASSQDPPGGIASNTEAFF. Here the CDR3 DNA reads TGTGCCAGCAGCCAAGACCCGCCGGGGGGAATTGCGTCGAACACTGAAGCTTTCTTT.

The rearrangement uses TRBV11-2 and TRBJ2-6; D gene uncertain. V shed 0 bases and J shed 2 bases, with 8 bases lying between them. The CDR3 sequence is 16 residues long. CDR1 is SGHAT, CDR2 FQNNGV, per germline. The CDR3, as DNA: TGTGCCAGCAGCTTAGAGCCCGAGCCTGGGGCCAACGTCCTGACTTTC. Its translation is CASSLEPEPGANVLTF. Based on the CDR3 plus reference TRBV11-2 and TRBJ2-6, the full variable domain is EAGVAQSPRYKIIEKRQSVAFWCNPISGHATLYWYQQILGQGPKLLIQFQNNGVVDDSQLPKDRFSAERLKGVDSTLKIQPAKLEDSAVYLCASSLEPEPGANVLTFGAGSRLTVL.

This clone was recorded once. This chain connects TRBV14 to TRBJ2-7, with TRBD1 matching 8 bases. This CDR3 is built from 15 residues. V dropped 3 bases and J dropped 4; count of bases not matched to a gene: 8. Germline V CDR1 and CDR2: SGHDN, FVKESK. The CDR3, as DNA: TGTGCCAGCAGCCAGTCGACAGGGGTAGTGTACGAGCAGTACTTC. It codes for CASSQSTGVVYEQYF.

The chain uses TRBV9 and TRBJ1-6; D uncertain. The CDR3 sequence is 16 residues long. Germline assignment: CDR1 SGDLS and CDR2 YYNGEE. The germline V and J ends were trimmed by 0 bases and 4 bases, with 11 bases remaining between them. CDR3 residues: CASSVDERIYNSPLHF. In DNA, the CDR3 is TGTGCCAGCAGCGTAGACGAGCGAATTTATAATTCACCCCTCCACTTT.

The chain uses TRBV27 and TRBJ2-7; possible D gene TRBD2, 5 bases. CDR3 length equals 15 residues. V shed 0 bases and J shed 4 bases, with 13 bases lying between them. Germline CDR1 reads MNHEY; CDR2 reads SMNVEV (reference sequence). The CDR3 coding sequence is TGTGCCAGCAGTTTATCCCTCTCGGGAAGGTACGAGCAGTACTTC. It translates to CASSLSLSGRYEQYF.

J is TRBJ1-1 and V is TRBV29-1; weak D call: TRBD1 (6 bases). The ends were cut back, 5 bases at V and 7 bases at J, with 14 bases in the middle. This CDR3 is 12 amino acids long. The germline V gene has CDR1 SQVTM and CDR2 ANQGSEA. CDR3 sequence: CSVHEQGFEAFF. The CDR3 nucleotides are TGCAGCGTTCACGAACAGGGTTTTGAAGCTTTCTTT.

The chain combines TRBV18 with TRBJ1-2, with D possibly being TRBD1 (6 bases). CDR1 and CDR2 from the germline V gene are KGHSH and LQKENI. Trimming shortened V by 3 bases and J by 2 bases, and 10 bases separated the two germline ends. CDR3 length: 14 amino acids. The CDR3 sequence is CASSPGQSNYGYTF. CDR3 DNA sequence: TGTGCCAGCTCACCCGGACAGTCCAACTATGGCTACACCTTC.

This rearrangement joins TRBV5-1 to TRBJ2-1; D is perhaps TRBD2 (6 bases). V lost 7 bases to trimming and J lost 10 bases, with 18 bases between them. Germline assignment: CDR1 SGHRS and CDR2 YFSETQ. The CDR3 has 13 amino acids. CDR3 coding DNA: TGCGCCAGCCGCCCCGGAGGGCCGGGGGAGCAGTTCTTC. It specifies CASRPGGPGEQFF.

The chain joins TRBV28 to TRBJ2-7, with 12 bases aligning to TRBD1. Germline V gene data show CDR1 as MDHEN and CDR2 as SYDVKM. V lost 4 bases, J lost 4 bases, and 11 bases stayed unmatched. The CDR3 covers 17 residues. The CDR3 DNA is TGTGCCAGCAGTTCCCCCACCGTGGGACAGGGGGCATACGAGCAGTACTTC. As protein: CASSSPTVGQGAYEQYF. The entire variable domain, with the rest obtained from reference TRBV28 and TRBJ2-7, is as follows: DVKVTQSSRYLVKRTGEKVFLECVQDMDHENMFWYRQDPGLGLRLIYFSYDVKMKEKGDIPEGYSVSREKKERFSLILESASTNQTSMYLCASSSPTVGQGAYEQYFGPGTRLTVT.

This clone is a singleton in its sample. This chain joins TRBV5-1 and TRBJ2-7; possible D gene TRBD2, 6 bases. Germline CDR1 reads SGHRS; CDR2 reads YFSETQ. V lost 2 bases to trimming and J lost 4 bases, with 10 bases between them. The CDR3 length is 13 residues. CDR3 DNA: TGCGCCAGCAGCTTTTCTGCGGGGTACGAGCAGTACTTC. This encodes CASSFSAGYEQYF.

The chain recombines TRBV10-3 with TRBJ2-3; 9 positions agree with TRBD2. Per germline, CDR1 ENHRY and CDR2 SYGVKD. V dropped 3 bases and J dropped 0; count of bases not matched to a gene: 10. The CDR3 loop spans 18 amino acids. As DNA, the CDR3 is TGTGCCATCAGTGAACCGGGACTAGCTCATATAAGCACAGATACGCAGTATTTT. It yields the protein CAISEPGLAHISTDTQYF.